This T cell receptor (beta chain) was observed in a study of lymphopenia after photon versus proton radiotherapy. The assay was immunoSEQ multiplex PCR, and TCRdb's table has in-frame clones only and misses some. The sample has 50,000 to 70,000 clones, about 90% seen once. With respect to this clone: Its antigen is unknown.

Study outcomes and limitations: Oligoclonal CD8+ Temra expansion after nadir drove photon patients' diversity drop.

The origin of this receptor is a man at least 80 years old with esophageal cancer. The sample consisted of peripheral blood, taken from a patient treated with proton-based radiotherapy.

The CDR3 bases are TGTGCCAGCAGGGGAGGGGAGACCCAGTACTTC. This codes for CASRGGETQYF. The chain employs TRBV2 and TRBJ2-5; 7 bases agree with TRBD2. CDR1 SNHLY and CDR2 FYNNEI come from the germline V gene. Trimming removed 6 bases from V and 5 bases from J; junction bases left unmatched: 0. The CDR3 totals 11 residues.